This T cell receptor beta chain originates from a study of blood T cell repertoires in COVID-19. This table comes from immunoSEQ multiplex PCR, and its TCRdb copy is limited to in-frame clones, with some not included. Here the sample spans about 240,000 clones, 84% being singletons. CDR3 size: 13 residues. V dropped 6 bases and J dropped 6; count of bases not matched to a gene: 7. Germline CDR1 and CDR2: KGHSH and LQKENI. Input material: peripheral blood. V usage is TRBV18 and J usage is TRBJ1-1; the match to TRBD1 covers 7 bases. The sequence was collected from a man aged 50 or older with acute or convalescent COVID-19. DNA for the CDR3: TGTGCCAGCTCGAAGGGGGCGCGGGCTGAAGCTTTCTTT. This encodes CASSKGARAEAFF.